This T cell receptor beta chain is from a study of T cells after yellow fever vaccination. TCRdb reprocessed the 5' RACE reads with MiXCR, giving one entry per CDR3 protein. The profile shows roughly 320,000 distinct CDR3 sequences, about 10% of them singletons. The ends were cut back, 5 bases at V and 6 bases at J, with 11 bases in the middle. CDR1 and CDR2 (germline): LGHDT, YNNKEL (reference sequence). The CDR3 runs 13 residues. The chain combines TRBV3-1 with TRBJ2-1; TRBD1 is a possible D gene (5 bases). Sequenced material: CD4+ T cells sorted from PBMCs, taken 45 days after the yellow fever booster vaccination. The clonotype comes from a young man who received the YFV17D yellow fever vaccine. CDR3 coding DNA: TGTGCCAGCAGCGTCCGCAGGGTCAATGAGCAGTTCTTC. Amino acids: CASSVRRVNEQFF.